The 23 T cell receptor beta chains reported below all come from one sample, sequenced in a study of PD-1 blockade in classical Hodgkin lymphoma (dated by TCRdb to the early 2020s). Libraries came from the immunoSEQ multiplex PCR assay. Here the immuneACCESS table is served through TCRdb, limited to in-frame sequences with V and J called. Missing clones are a known gap in these copies; in checked studies unresolved V genes cover under half, and the rest lacks a known reason. Across this sample there are about 36,000 clones, with 69% seen only once. Together, the top ten hold 14% of the sample. The time point label for this specimen denotes: cycle 2 day 1 (C2D1) of nivolumab. All trial patients had relapsed after autologous stem cell transplantation, with cohorts A, B and C differing in prior brentuximab vedotin exposure. This specimen consisted of peripheral blood mononuclear cells (PBMCs), obtained before the second cycle of nivolumab. The source of these receptors is a human donor with classical Hodgkin lymphoma.

The genes are TRBV4-3 and TRBJ2-4, with 13 bases fitting TRBD2. The CDR3 loop spans 18 amino acids. V lost 0 bases, J lost 6 bases, and 8 bases stayed unmatched. Germline V gene data show CDR1 as LGHNA and CDR2 as YSLEER. The DNA of the CDR3 is TGCGCCAGCAGCCAAGAGGTACTAGCGGGGGGGCCTGGAAACATTCAGTACTTC. Its protein is CASSQEVLAGGPGNIQYF.

This clone was observed a few times. The chain employs TRBV2 and TRBJ2-5; 8 bases fit TRBD1. The CDR3 loop spans 17 amino acids. Germline V gene sequence: CDR1 SNHLY, CDR2 FYNNEI. Trimming took 1 base from V and 4 from J; bases not matched to a gene: 11. The CDR3 region is CASSEGQGQRAGETQYF. The CDR3 region has the DNA TGTGCCAGCAGTGAAGGACAGGGGCAGAGGGCTGGAGAGACCCAGTACTTC.

This clone has a handful of counts. The V call is TRBV15, the J call TRBJ1-2, with D uncertain. The germline V gene encodes CDR1 LNHNV and CDR2 YYDKDF (reference sequence). The CDR3 runs to 14 residues. V lost 0 bases and J lost 8, with 13 bases in between. The DNA of the CDR3 is TGTGCCACCAGCAGAGACGTCCGTTTAGCAGGCTACACCTTC. Translating gives CATSRDVRLAGYTF.

V and J are TRBV28 and TRBJ2-3; maybe TRBD2 (5 bases). In germline, CDR1 is MDHEN, CDR2 SYDVKM. V lost 5 bases and J 11 bases, leaving 14 bases between the germline ends. There are 12 residues in the CDR3. The CDR3 reads CASSLRAGVQYF. The CDR3 DNA follows: TGTGCCAGCAGTCTCCGGGCCGGGGTGCAGTATTTT.

This clone came up a few times. The V call is TRBV7-2, the J call TRBJ2-3; D is unclear. The CDR3 sequence is 11 residues long. Per germline, CDR1 SGHTA and CDR2 FQGNSA. The V end lost 7 bases, the J end lost 2 bases, and 4 bases lay between the germline ends. CDR3 region: CASTNTDTQYF. As DNA, the CDR3 is TGTGCCAGCACCAACACAGATACGCAGTATTTT.

V gene TRBV4-1 combines with J gene TRBJ2-1; D not certain. Trimming took off 0 bases at V and 0 bases at J, with 12 bases between the two ends. The germline CDR1 and CDR2 sequences are MGHRA and YSYEKL. There are 17 residues in the CDR3. For the CDR3, the DNA is TGCGCCAGCAGCCAAGAGAGTTCGGTGAACTCCTACAATGAGCAGTTCTTC. As protein: CASSQESSVNSYNEQFF.

In its sample, this clone was seen a few times. The chain uses TRBV5-1 and TRBJ2-5, with TRBD2 matching over 10 bases. With V trimmed by 3 bases and J by 9 bases, 8 bases remained unmatched. The CDR3 length is 14 residues. In germline, CDR1 is SGHRS, CDR2 YFSETQ. The CDR3 nucleotides read TGCGCCAGCAGCTCTAGCGGGGGCGCACAATCCCAGTACTTC. This encodes CASSSSGGAQSQYF.

The gene calls are TRBV7-8 and TRBJ2-5; 8 bases map to TRBD2. This CDR3 comprises 16 residues. V shed 5 bases and J 0 bases; nucleotides not matched to a gene: 8. CDR1 is SGHVS, CDR2 FQNEAQ, per germline. DNA for the CDR3: TGTGCCAGCAGCCTACGGACTAGCACGTACCAAGAGACCCAGTACTTC. It encodes CASSLRTSTYQETQYF.

In its sample, this clone was seen a few times. The chain carries TRBV19 and TRBJ2-2; D is unresolved. The CDR3 loop spans 13 amino acids. From germline, CDR1 is LNHDA and CDR2 SQIVND (reference sequence). V was shortened by 6 bases and J by 2 bases, with 7 bases between the two germline ends. CDR3 loop: CASRGSNTGELFF. The CDR3, as DNA: TGTGCCAGTAGAGGCTCTAACACCGGGGAGCTGTTTTTT.

J is TRBJ2-3 and V is TRBV6-5; 10 nucleotides match TRBD2. This CDR3 has 16 amino acids. The V gene end was trimmed by 3 bases and the J gene end by 5 bases; junction bases not matched to a gene: 8. CDR1 and CDR2 (germline): MNHEY, SVGAGI. The CDR3: CASSYGISGGQDTQYF. DNA of the CDR3: TGTGCCAGCAGTTATGGAATTAGCGGGGGGCAAGATACGCAGTATTTT.

V gene TRBV27 combines with J gene TRBJ2-1, with 7 bases fitting TRBD2. The CDR3 covers 15 residues. CDR1 and CDR2 (germline): MNHEY, SMNVEV (reference sequence). V shed 5 bases and J 10 bases; nucleotides not matched to a gene: 14. The DNA for the CDR3 is TGTGCCAGCAGTGTTTTTGGGGGACTAACCGGGGAGCAGTTCTTC. Its translation is CASSVFGGLTGEQFF.

The chain has TRBV6-1 and TRBJ1-4; D possibly corresponds to TRBD1 (6 bases). The germline V and J ends were trimmed by 8 bases and 0 bases, with 10 bases remaining between them. Germline V lookup: CDR1 MNHNS, CDR2 SASEGT. This CDR3 contains 14 residues. The CDR3 region is CASHNRATNEKLFF. CDR3 bases: TGTGCCAGCCATAACAGGGCAACTAATGAAAAACTGTTTTTT.

The chain employs TRBV7-2 and TRBJ2-7; perhaps TRBD2 as D (7 bases). The CDR3 has 14 residues. V was trimmed by 1 base and J by 6 bases, leaving 13 bases between them. CDR1 is SGHTA and CDR2 is FQGNSA in the germline V gene. In DNA, the CDR3 is TGTGCCAGCAGCTTAGTTGGGGGAGGGGGCGAGCAGTACTTC. Protein sequence: CASSLVGGGGEQYF.

This chain uses TRBV5-1 with TRBJ2-5; 9 bases align to TRBD2. Germline values: CDR1 SGHRS, CDR2 YFSETQ. Trimming removed 5 bases from V and 5 bases from J; junction bases left unmatched: 10. The CDR3 length is 15 residues. The CDR3 DNA reads TGCGCCAGCAGGCTTAGCGGGAGACCTTCGGAGACCCAGTACTTC. Translation: CASRLSGRPSETQYF.

This clone has more than one count but fewer than ten. The V and J genes are TRBV7-9 and TRBJ2-2, with 11 bases aligning to TRBD2. J was trimmed by 5 bases and V by 5 bases; bases with no gene match: 10. This CDR3 is 17 amino acids long. Per the germline V gene, CDR1 is SEHNR and CDR2 is FQNEAQ (reference sequence). The DNA of the CDR3 is TGTGCCAGCAGCCCTCCCTCGGCTAGCGGGAGGACCGGGGAGCTGTTTTTT. It specifies CASSPPSASGRTGELFF. The entire variable domain, with the rest obtained from reference TRBV7-9 and TRBJ2-2, is as follows: DTGVSQNPRHKITKRGQNVTFRCDPISEHNRLYWYRQTLGQGPEFLTYFQNEAQLEKSRLLSDRFSAERPKGSFSTLEIQRTEQGDSAMYLCASSPPSASGRTGELFFGEGSRLTVL.

This clone turned up a few times. The genes are TRBV19 and TRBJ2-5; no definite D call. The CDR3 loop spans 13 amino acids. Germline lookup yields CDR1 LNHDA and CDR2 SQIVND (reference sequence). The V end lost 4 bases, the J end lost 2 bases, and 8 bases lay between the germline ends. CDR3 sequence reads: CASSRNLQETQYF. The DNA of the CDR3 is TGTGCCAGTAGTAGGAACCTGCAAGAGACCCAGTACTTC.

The chain uses TRBV7-6 and TRBJ2-3, with a tentative D call TRBD1 (6 bases). The CDR3 covers 16 residues. The germline gives CDR1 SGHVS, CDR2 FNYEAQ. V dropped 0 bases and J dropped 7 bases, with 17 bases sitting between them. CDR3 nucleotides: TGTGCCAGCAGCTTAGCGGGCAGGGGCGTCGCGAATACGCAGTATTTT. Amino acid sequence: CASSLAGRGVANTQYF. Using reference TRBV7-6 and TRBJ2-3 for the parts outside the CDR3, the full variable domain is GAGVSQSPRYKVTKRGQDVALRCDPISGHVSLYWYRQALGQGPEFLTYFNYEAQQDKSGLPNDRFSAERPEGSISTLTIQRTEQRDSAMYRCASSLAGRGVANTQYFGPGTRLTVL.

The chain links TRBV5-1 to TRBJ2-5, with TRBD1 matching over 10 bases. V dropped 4 bases and J dropped 1; count of bases not matched to a gene: 10. Germline V gene data show CDR1 as SGHRS and CDR2 as YFSETQ. The CDR3 has 17 residues. In DNA form, the CDR3 reads TGCGCCAGCAGCACTGGTGGGACAGGGGCATTCCAAGAGACCCAGTACTTC. It encodes CASSTGGTGAFQETQYF.

V gene TRBV5-1 combines with J gene TRBJ2-5, with 8 bases fitting TRBD1. V lost 2 bases and J lost 1; bases outside the gene matches: 4. CDR3 length: 15 residues. Germline V gene data show CDR1 as SGHRS and CDR2 as YFSETQ. CDR3 DNA: TGCGCCAGCAGCTTTGGACAGGGTGCCCAAGAGACCCAGTACTTC. Translation: CASSFGQGAQETQYF.

The chain couples TRBV7-2 to TRBJ1-2, with D tentatively TRBD1 (5 bases). CDR3 length: 14 amino acids. Trimming removed 5 bases from V and 5 bases from J, with 15 bases in between. The germline gives CDR1 SGHTA, CDR2 FQGNSA. In DNA form, the CDR3 reads TGTGCCAGCAGCCCAGCGCAGGGCTCTTATGGCTACACCTTC. Translated: CASSPAQGSYGYTF. Drawing the rest from reference TRBV7-2 and TRBJ1-2, the complete variable domain is GAGVSQSPSNKVTEKGKDVELRCDPISGHTALYWYRQSLGQGLEFLIYFQGNSAPDKSGLPSDRFSAERTGGSVSTLTIQRTQQEDSAVYLCASSPAQGSYGYTFGSGTRLTVV.

The V and J genes are TRBV9 and TRBJ2-7; 13 positions agree with TRBD2. V shed 2 bases and J 7 bases; nucleotides not matched to a gene: 9. Germline V lookup: CDR1 SGDLS, CDR2 YYNGEE. This CDR3 has 16 amino acids. The CDR3, as DNA: TGTGCCAGCAGCGTCGGACTAGCGGGAGAACAGAGGGAGCAGTACTTC. Its protein is CASSVGLAGEQREQYF. The full variable domain, in which reference TRBV9 and TRBJ2-7 provide the parts outside the CDR3, is DSGVTQTPKHLITATGQRVTLRCSPRSGDLSVYWYQQSLDQGLQFLIQYYNGEERAKGNILERFSAQQFPDLHSELNLSSLELGDSALYFCASSVGLAGEQREQYFGPGTRLTVT.

The V call is TRBV19, the J call TRBJ2-7; no reliable D call. Between the trimmed V and J ends, which lost 4 bases and 7 bases, there was a span of 8 bases. CDR3 length: 11 residues. The germline gives CDR1 LNHDA, CDR2 SQIVND (reference sequence). The CDR3 spells CASSSRWEQYF. In DNA, the CDR3 is TGTGCCAGTAGTAGTCGTTGGGAGCAGTACTTC.

This sequence joins TRBV18 and TRBJ2-3, with no clear D. The CDR3 totals 19 residues. V gave up 3 bases and J gave up 1 base, with 23 bases separating them. The germline gives CDR1 KGHSH, CDR2 LQKENI. The CDR3 spells CASSPLQRTLGSGTDTQYF. CDR3 nucleotide sequence: TGTGCCAGCTCACCCTTGCAGCGTACCCTGGGTTCTGGCACAGATACGCAGTATTTT.